A selection of T cell receptor beta chains follows, all from one sample in a study of CD8 T cells in Susac syndrome. TCRdb redid the calling of the immunoSEQ multiplex PCR reads with MiXCR, one entry per CDR3 protein. The sample records around 130,000 distinct CDR3 sequences, 94% being singletons. The sequenced material came from CD4+ T cells from PBMCs. These receptors originate from a human donor in good health. Both conserved end residues are part of each CDR3. D genes are given only for firm matches. Size is omitted from some rows. Given values are once, few, many or a class for expanded clones.

>-|-|TRBV15|TRBJ1-4
TGTGCCACCAGCAGAGACCGGCATGAAAAACTGTTTTTT
CATSRDRHEKLFF
>-|-|TRBV6-2/TRBV6-3|TRBJ2-7
TGTGCCGGACGTTCGACCGGCTCCTACGAGCAGTACTTC
CAGRSTGSYEQYF
>-|-|TRBV10-3|TRBJ2-5
TGTGCCACCGAAGCCAAACAGGAGGGAGAGACCCAGTACTTC
CATEAKQEGETQYF
>-|-|TRBV5-6|TRBJ2-1
TGTGCCAGCAGCTTGGAGGGTTCCGGCTCGGACAATGAGCAGTTCTTC
CASSLEGSGSDNEQFF
>-|-|TRBV5-1|TRBJ1-4
TGCGCCAGCAGCTTGGAGCCAACTAATGAAAAACTGTTTTTT
CASSLEPTNEKLFF
>once|-|TRBV29-1|TRBJ1-2
TGCAGCGTTTCAAGGATCCCCCCTTATGGCTACACCTTC
CSVSRIPPYGYTF
>-|TRBD2|TRBV5-1|TRBJ2-3
TGCGCCAGCGAGGAGGGAGGGGTAGCAGATACGCAGTATTTT
CASEEGGVADTQYF
>-|-|TRBV7-9|TRBJ1-5
TGTGCCAGCAGCATGGACAGCTTCAATCAGCCCCAGCATTTT
CASSMDSFNQPQHF
>-|-|TRBV6-1|TRBJ1-4
TGTGCCAGCAGTGATCGGGCAGGGCTCGTCTTTTGGGAAAAACTGTTTTTT
CASSDRAGLVFWEKLFF
>once|-|TRBV7-3|TRBJ2-5
TGTGCCAGCAGCTTACCCGACTTACTAGAGACCCAGTACTTC
CASSLPDLLETQYF
>-|-|TRBV24-1|TRBJ2-2
TGTGCCACCAGTGATTTTTGGCCAGGTGGTGGCGGGGAGCTGTTTTTT
CATSDFWPGGGGELFF
>-|-|TRBV6-5|TRBJ2-5
TGTGCCAGCAGTTACCGGGGCGGCATACAAGAGACCCAGTACTTC
CASSYRGGIQETQYF
>-|-|TRBV6-6|TRBJ2-5
TGTGCCAGCAGTTACCTGGGGGAATTTTACTTC
CASSYLGEFYF
>few|-|TRBV4-2|TRBJ1-3
TGTGCCAGCAGCCAGCCCATTGACAGATTTACTGGAAACACCATATATTTT
CASSQPIDRFTGNTIYF
>-|-|TRBV12-3/TRBV12-4|TRBJ2-7
TGTGCCAGCAGTTTTTTTCGATCCGGGACGGATTCCTACGAGCAGTACTTC
CASSFFRSGTDSYEQYF
>once|TRBD1|TRBV6-6|TRBJ1-1
TGTGCCAGCGGGACAGGTTGGTATTCTGAAGCTTTCTTT
CASGTGWYSEAFF
>-|-|TRBV20-1|TRBJ1-3
TGCAGTGCTAGAGGTTGGGGGAGCTCTGGAAACACCATATATTTT
CSARGWGSSGNTIYF
>-|TRBD2|TRBV3-1|TRBJ2-1
TGTGCCAGCAGCCGAAGGCGGCTAGCGGAAAACAATGAGCAGTTCTTC
CASSRRRLAENNEQFF
>-|-|TRBV6-1|TRBJ2-3
TGTGCCAGCACCACCCTGGGGACAGATACGCAGTATTTT
CASTTLGTDTQYF
>-|-|TRBV6-5|TRBJ2-6
TGTGCCAGCAGTTACTCCGGAGGGGGACGCTCTGGGGCCAACGTCCTGACTTTC
CASSYSGGGRSGANVLTF
>-|-|TRBV7-9|TRBJ2-7
TGTGCCAGCAGCGCAACGAAAGACGAGCAGTACTTC
CASSATKDEQYF
>-|TRBD2|TRBV20-1|TRBJ2-7
TGCAGTGCTCCGGGAGCGGGAGGGCCACGGGAGCAGTACTTC
CSAPGAGGPREQYF
>-|-|TRBV15|TRBJ2-3
TGTGCCAGTCGACAGACTAGCACAGATACGCAGTATTTT
CASRQTSTDTQYF
>-|-|TRBV6-5|TRBJ2-7
TGTGCCAGCAGTAAGGGACGGCTCGGGGCCTACGAGCAGTACTTC
CASSKGRLGAYEQYF
>once|TRBD1|TRBV29-1|TRBJ2-7
TGCAGCGTTGTGACAGGGGGATCCTACGAGCAGTACTTC
CSVVTGGSYEQYF
>-|TRBD1|TRBV19|TRBJ1-5
TGTGCCAGTAGTATATCGCAGGGGGGAGGCAATCAGCCCCAGCATTTT
CASSISQGGGNQPQHF
>-|-|TRBV19|TRBJ1-2
TGTGCCAGTAGTATAGCCGGACAGTGGAGCTATGGCTACACCTTC
CASSIAGQWSYGYTF
>once|-|TRBV12-3/TRBV12-4|TRBJ1-6
TGTGCCAGCAGTGCGGGAGGGTGGAATTCACCCCTCCACTTT
CASSAGGWNSPLHF
>-|-|TRBV10-3|TRBJ1-5
TGTGCCATCTCGGATATGGGGTTCGCCCAGCATTTT
CAISDMGFAQHF
>-|TRBD2|TRBV9|TRBJ2-1
TGTGCCAGCAGCGTTAGCGGGATTAGCTCCTACAATGAGCAGTTCTTC
CASSVSGISSYNEQFF
>-|TRBD1|TRBV9|TRBJ2-3
TGTGCCAGCAGCATCGGGACAGGCGAAGATACGCAGTATTTT
CASSIGTGEDTQYF
>-|-|TRBV6-5|TRBJ1-1
TGTGCCAGCGGGTGGGAGTACACTGAAGCTTTCTTT
CASGWEYTEAFF
>-|TRBD1|TRBV12-3/TRBV12-4|TRBJ1-5
TGTGCCAGCAGGCGAATGACAGGGACGGGCAATCAGCCCCAGCATTTT
CASRRMTGTGNQPQHF
>-|-|TRBV24-1|TRBJ2-1
TGTGCCACCAGTGGCCAGGCTGGCAGCTCCTACAATGAGCAGTTCTTC
CATSGQAGSSYNEQFF
>-|TRBD1|TRBV10-3|TRBJ2-5
TGTGCCACGGGGCCACAGGGGTCCGAGGCGACCCAGTACTTC
CATGPQGSEATQYF
>-|TRBD1|TRBV3-1|TRBJ2-5
TGTGCCAGCAGCCAATTTGACAGGGGCTTGGGGATCCAGTACTTC
CASSQFDRGLGIQYF